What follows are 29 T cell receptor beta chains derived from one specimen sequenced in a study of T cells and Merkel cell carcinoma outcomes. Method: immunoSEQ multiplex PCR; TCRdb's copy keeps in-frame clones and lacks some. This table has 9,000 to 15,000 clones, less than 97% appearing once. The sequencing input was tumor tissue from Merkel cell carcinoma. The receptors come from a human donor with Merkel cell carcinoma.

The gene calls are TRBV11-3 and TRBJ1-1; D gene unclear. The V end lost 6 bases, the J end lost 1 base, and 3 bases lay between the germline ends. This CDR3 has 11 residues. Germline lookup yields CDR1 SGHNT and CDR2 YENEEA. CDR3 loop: CASSWNTEAFF. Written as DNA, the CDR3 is TGTGCCAGCAGTTGGAACACTGAAGCTTTCTTT.

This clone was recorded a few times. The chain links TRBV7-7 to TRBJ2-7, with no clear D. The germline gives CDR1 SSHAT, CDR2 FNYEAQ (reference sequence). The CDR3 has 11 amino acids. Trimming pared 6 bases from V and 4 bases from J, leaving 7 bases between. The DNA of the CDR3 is TGTGCCAGCAGATCAGATTACGAGCAGTACTTC. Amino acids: CASRSDYEQYF.

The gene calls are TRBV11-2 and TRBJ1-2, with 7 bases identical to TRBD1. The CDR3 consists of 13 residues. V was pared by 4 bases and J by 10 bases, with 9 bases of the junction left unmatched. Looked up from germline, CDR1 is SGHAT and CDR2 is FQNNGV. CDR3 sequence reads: CASSYHRGKVYTF. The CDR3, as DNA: TGTGCCAGCAGCTACCACAGGGGTAAAGTCTACACCTTC.

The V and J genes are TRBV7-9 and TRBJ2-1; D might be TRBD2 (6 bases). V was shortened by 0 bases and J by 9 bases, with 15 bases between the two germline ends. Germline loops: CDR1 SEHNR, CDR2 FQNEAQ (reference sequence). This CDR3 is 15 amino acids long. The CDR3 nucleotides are TGTGCCAGCAGCTTAGCTAGCGCCTTGGGGGGTGAGCAGTTCTTC. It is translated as CASSLASALGGEQFF.

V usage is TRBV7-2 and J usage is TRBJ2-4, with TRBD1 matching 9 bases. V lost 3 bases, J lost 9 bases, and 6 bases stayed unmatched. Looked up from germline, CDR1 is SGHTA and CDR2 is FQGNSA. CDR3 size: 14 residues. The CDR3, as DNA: TGTGCCAGCAGCTTTCGGGACAGGGAAGGCATTCAGTACTTC. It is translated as CASSFRDREGIQYF.

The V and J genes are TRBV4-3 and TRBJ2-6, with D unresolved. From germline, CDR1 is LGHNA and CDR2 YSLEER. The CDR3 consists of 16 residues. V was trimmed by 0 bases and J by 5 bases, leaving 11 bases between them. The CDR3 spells CASSQEAATRANVLTF. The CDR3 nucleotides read TGCGCCAGCAGCCAAGAGGCAGCCACACGGGCCAACGTCCTGACTTTC.

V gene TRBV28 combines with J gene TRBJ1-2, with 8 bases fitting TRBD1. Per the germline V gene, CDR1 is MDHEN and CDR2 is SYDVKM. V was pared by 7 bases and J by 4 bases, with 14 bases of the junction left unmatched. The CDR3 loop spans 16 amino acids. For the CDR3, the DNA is TGTGCCAGCACCTCCCGGGGCGGACAGGGAGGCTATGGCTACACCTTC. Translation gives CASTSRGGQGGYGYTF.

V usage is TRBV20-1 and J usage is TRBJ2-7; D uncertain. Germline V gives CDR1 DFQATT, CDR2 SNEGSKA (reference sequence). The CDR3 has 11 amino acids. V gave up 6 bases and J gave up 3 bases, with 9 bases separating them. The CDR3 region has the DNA TGCAGTGCGAGCCCGGACTACGAGCAGTACTTC. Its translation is CSASPDYEQYF.

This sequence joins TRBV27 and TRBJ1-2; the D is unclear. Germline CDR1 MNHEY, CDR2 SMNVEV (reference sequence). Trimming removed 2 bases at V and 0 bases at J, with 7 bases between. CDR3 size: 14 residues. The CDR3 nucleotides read TGTGCCAGCAGTTTAGCCAAAGCTAACTATGGCTACACCTTC. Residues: CASSLAKANYGYTF.

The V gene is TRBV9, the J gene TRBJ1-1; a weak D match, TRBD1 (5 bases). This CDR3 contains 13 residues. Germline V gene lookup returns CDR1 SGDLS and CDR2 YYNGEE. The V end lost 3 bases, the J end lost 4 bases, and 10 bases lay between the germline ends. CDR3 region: CASSEDIFTEAFF. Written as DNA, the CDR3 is TGTGCCAGCAGCGAGGACATTTTCACTGAAGCTTTCTTT.

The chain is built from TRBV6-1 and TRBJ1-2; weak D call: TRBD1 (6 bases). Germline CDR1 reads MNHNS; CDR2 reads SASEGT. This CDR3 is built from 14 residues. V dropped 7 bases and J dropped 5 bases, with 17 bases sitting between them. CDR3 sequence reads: CASMKGGGGYGYTF. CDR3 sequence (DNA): TGTGCCAGCATGAAGGGAGGGGGGGGGTATGGCTACACCTTC.

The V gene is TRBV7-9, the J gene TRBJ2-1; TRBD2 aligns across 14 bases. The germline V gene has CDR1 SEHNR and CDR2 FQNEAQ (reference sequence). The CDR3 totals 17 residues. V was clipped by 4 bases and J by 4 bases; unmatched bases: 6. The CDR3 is CASSSMTSGRGYNEQFF. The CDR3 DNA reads TGTGCCAGCAGCTCCATGACTAGCGGGAGGGGGTACAATGAGCAGTTCTTC.

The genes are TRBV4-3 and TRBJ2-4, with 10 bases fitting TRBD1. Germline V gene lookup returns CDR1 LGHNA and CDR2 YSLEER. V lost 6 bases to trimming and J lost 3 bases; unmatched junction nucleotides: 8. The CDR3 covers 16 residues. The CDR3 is CASSPRDRGDKNIQYF. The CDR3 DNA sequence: TGCGCCAGCAGTCCCCGGGACAGGGGTGACAAAAACATTCAGTACTTC.

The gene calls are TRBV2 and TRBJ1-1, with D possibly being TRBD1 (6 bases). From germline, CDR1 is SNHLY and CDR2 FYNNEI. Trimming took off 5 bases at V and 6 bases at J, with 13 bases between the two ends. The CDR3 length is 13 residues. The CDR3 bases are TGTGCCAGCAGTCGGACAGTGTACGCTGAAGCTTTCTTT. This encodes CASSRTVYAEAFF.

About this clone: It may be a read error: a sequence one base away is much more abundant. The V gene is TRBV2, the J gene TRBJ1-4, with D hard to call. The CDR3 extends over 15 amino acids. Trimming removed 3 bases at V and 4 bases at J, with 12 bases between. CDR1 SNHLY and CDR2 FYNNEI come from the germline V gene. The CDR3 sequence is CASSEGDSLNEKLFF. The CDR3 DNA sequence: TGTGCCAGCAGTGAGGGAGACTCCCTTAATGAAAAACTGTTTTTT.

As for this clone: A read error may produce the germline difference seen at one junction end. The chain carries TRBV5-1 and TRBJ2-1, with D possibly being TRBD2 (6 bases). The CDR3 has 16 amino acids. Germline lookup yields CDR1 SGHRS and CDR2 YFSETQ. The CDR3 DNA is TGCGCCAGCAGCTTTGTTCTCAGCGGGTCTGTTAATGAACAGTTCTTC. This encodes CASSFVLSGSVNEQFF. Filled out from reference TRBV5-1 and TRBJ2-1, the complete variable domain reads KAGVTQTPRYLIKTRGQQVTLSCSPISGHRSVSWYQQTPGQGLQFLFEYFSETQRNKGNFPGRFSGRQFSNSRSEMNVSTLELGDSALYLCASSFVLSGSVNEQFFGPGTRLTVL.

The DNA for the CDR3 is TGCAGCGGAAGGGGAGGCACAGATACGCAGTATTTT. As protein: CSGRGGTDTQYF. This sequence joins TRBV29-1 and TRBJ2-3; D possibly matches TRBD1 or TRBD2 (5 bases each). Looked up from germline, CDR1 is SQVTM and CDR2 is ANQGSEA. V lost 7 bases, J lost 1 base, and 9 bases lay in between. The CDR3 has 12 amino acids.

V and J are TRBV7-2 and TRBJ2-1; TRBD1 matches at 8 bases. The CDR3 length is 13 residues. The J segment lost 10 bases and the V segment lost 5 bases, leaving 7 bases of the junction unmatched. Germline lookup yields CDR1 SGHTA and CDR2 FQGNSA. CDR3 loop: CASSRGQAREQFF. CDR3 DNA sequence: TGTGCCAGCAGCCGGGGACAGGCTCGGGAGCAGTTCTTC.

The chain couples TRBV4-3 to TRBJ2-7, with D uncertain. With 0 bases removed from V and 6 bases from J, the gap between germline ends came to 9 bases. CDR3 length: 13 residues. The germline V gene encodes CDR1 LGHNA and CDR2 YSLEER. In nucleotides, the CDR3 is TGCGCCAGCAGCCAAGATCCAGACGGCGAGCAGTACTTC. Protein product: CASSQDPDGEQYF.

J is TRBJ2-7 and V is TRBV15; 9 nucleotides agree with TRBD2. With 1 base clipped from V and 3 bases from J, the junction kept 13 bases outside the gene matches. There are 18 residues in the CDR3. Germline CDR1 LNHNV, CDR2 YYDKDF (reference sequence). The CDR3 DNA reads TGTGCCACCAGCAGAGGTCGAGAGGGGCTAGCGGGAAACTACGAGCAGTACTTC. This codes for CATSRGREGLAGNYEQYF.

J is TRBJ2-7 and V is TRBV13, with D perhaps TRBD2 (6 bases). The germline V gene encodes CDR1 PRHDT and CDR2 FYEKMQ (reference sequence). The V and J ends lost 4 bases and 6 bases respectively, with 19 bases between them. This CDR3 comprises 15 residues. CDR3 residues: CASSSSGGWSLEQYF. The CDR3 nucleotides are TGTGCCAGCAGCTCTAGTGGGGGGTGGAGCCTCGAGCAGTACTTC.

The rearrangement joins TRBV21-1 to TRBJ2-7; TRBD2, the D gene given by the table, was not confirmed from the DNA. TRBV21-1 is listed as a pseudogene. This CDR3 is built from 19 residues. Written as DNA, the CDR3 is TGTGCCAGCAGCAAAGTTGAGGATTGTAGGACTAGTATTCTCTACGAGCAGTACTTC. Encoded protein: CASSKVEDCRTSILYEQYF.

The CDR3 coding sequence is TGTGCCAGCAGTCCGACAGGTCGGGAGCGTACCGGGGAGCTGTTTTTT. It yields the protein CASSPTGRERTGELFF. The chain combines TRBV28 with TRBJ2-2; D is tentatively TRBD1 or TRBD2 (6 bases each). V was clipped by 5 bases and J by 5 bases, with 18 bases between them. The CDR3 extends over 16 amino acids. The germline gives CDR1 MDHEN, CDR2 SYDVKM.

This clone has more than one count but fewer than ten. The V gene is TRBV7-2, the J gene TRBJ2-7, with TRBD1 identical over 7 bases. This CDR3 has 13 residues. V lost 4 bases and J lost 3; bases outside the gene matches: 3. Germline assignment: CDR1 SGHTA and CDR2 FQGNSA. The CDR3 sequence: CASSWDSRYEQYF. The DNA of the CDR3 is TGTGCCAGCAGCTGGGACAGCCGCTACGAGCAGTACTTC.

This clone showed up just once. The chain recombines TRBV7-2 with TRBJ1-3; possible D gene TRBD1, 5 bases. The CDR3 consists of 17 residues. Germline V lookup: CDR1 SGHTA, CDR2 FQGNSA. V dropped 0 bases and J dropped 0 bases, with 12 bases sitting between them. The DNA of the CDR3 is TGTGCCAGCAGCTTAGCGCGGGGCCCTTCCTCTGGAAACACCATATATTTT. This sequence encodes CASSLARGPSSGNTIYF.

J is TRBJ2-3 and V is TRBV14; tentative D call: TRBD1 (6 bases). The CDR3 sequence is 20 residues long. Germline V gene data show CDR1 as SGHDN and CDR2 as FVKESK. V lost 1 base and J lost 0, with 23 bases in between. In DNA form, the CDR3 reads TGTGCCAGCAGCCAAGGGTTAGTTGGGGAGCACAGGGCGAGCACAGATACGCAGTATTTT. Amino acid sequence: CASSQGLVGEHRASTDTQYF.

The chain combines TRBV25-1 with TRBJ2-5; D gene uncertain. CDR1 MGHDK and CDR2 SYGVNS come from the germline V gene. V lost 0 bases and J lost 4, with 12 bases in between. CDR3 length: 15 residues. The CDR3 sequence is CASSEYRSERETQYF. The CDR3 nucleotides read TGTGCCAGCAGTGAATATAGGAGCGAGCGAGAGACCCAGTACTTC.

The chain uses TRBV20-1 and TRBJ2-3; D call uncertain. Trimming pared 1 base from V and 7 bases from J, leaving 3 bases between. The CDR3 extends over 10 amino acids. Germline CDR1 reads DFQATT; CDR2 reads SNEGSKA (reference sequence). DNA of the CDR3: TGCAGTGCTAGAGGCTATACGCAGTATTTT. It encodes CSARGYTQYF.

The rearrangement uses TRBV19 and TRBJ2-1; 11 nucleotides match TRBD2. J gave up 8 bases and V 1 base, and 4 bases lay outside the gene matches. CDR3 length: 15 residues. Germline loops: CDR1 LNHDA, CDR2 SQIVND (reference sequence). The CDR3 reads CASSIVPSGRHEQFF. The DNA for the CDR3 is TGTGCCAGTAGTATAGTTCCTAGCGGGAGGCATGAGCAGTTCTTC.